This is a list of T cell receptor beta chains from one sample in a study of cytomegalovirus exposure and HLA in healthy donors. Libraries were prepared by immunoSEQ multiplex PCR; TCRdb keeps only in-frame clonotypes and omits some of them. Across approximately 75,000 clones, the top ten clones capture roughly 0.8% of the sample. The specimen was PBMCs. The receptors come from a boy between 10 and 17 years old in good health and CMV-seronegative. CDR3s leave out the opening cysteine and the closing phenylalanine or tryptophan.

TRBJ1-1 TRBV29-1 SVGAGEAF
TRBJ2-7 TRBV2 ASIVSGRREASGRQY
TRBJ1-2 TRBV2 ASNDYSGTGVGGYT
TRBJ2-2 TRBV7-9 ASPTSGANTGELF
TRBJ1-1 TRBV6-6 ASSRDRGEAF
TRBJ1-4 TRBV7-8 ASSLGQTVHNEKLF
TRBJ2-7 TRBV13 ASSSETGPYEQY
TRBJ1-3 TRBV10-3 AISKRDSYSGNTIY
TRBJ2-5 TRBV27 ASSYGRGAETQY
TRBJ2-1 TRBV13 ASSLGLKRDEQF
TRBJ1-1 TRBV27 ASSQEWAGDTEAF
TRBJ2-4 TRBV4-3 ASSQDLRREGTGKNIQY
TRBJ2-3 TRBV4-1 ASSHGLAGTGDTQY
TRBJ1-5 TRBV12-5 ASGLGLNQPQH
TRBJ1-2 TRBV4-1 ASSQSPGTVNYGYT
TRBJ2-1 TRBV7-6 ASSISGGPMNSYNEQF
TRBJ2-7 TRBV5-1 ASSLDPAGGTEQY
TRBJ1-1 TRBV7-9 ASSLAMGMNTEAF
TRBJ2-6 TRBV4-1 ASSQGLQAGGANVLT
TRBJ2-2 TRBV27 ASSLSRAGELF
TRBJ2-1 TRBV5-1 ASPFICGSLNEQF
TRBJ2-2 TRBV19 ASSIQGLGTGELF